This TCR beta chain was recorded in a study of cytomegalovirus exposure and HLA in healthy donors. Study-level background: There were roughly 120 million unique TCR beta sequences, drawn from roughly 200 million T cells, in an earlier analysis. Ancestry clustering placed about 86% of around 400 genotyped donors in the Caucasian-associated cluster. Broader study findings: Association of a missense DCLRE1C variant with TCR beta V- and J-gene trimming was reported in a later analysis.

The PCR made use of 60 Vbeta and 13 Jbeta primers. Only in-frame clones appear in the TCRdb table, and some are missing; sequencing was by immunoSEQ multiplex PCR. Counted here are approximately 250,000 clones, around 80% occurring once; the ten biggest clones make up about 0.47%. Between the trimmed V and J ends, which lost 1 base and 5 bases, there was a span of 6 bases. The CDR3 is 13 amino acids. Germline V CDR1 and CDR2: SEHNR, FQNEAQ (reference sequence). As regards this clone: Its cognate antigen is unknown.

The sequencing sample was made of PBMCs. The V call is TRBV7-9, the J call TRBJ1-5; D might be TRBD1 (5 bases). This clonotype originated in a boy younger than 18 in good health and CMV-seronegative. The CDR3 sequence is CASSLDRYQPQHF. The CDR3 DNA follows: TGTGCCAGCAGCTTAGACAGGTATCAGCCCCAGCATTTT.